This T cell receptor (beta chain) was observed in a study of blood T cells in healthy people across ages. Overall study findings and caveats: The recorded TCR beta diversity per million T cells decreased in a roughly linear manner with age. Higher diversity, along with more naive CD4+ cells, distinguished long-lived donors from aged donors. The percentage of naive T cells correlated strongly with TCR beta diversity.

Trimming pared 5 bases from V and 1 base from J, leaving 14 bases between. CDR1 and CDR2 (germline): SNHLY, FYNNEI. The length of the CDR3 is 15 residues. A sample-barcoded 5' primer and a J-beta primer mix were used in a second PCR of about 7 to 11 cycles. From each sample, at least 3 million paired-end reads containing CDR3 were obtained. TCRdb used MiXCR to reprocess the 5' RACE reads, holding one entry per CDR3 protein. The sample yields roughly 570,000 distinct CDR3 sequences, 27% seen once. This clonotype was recorded a few times. What it recognizes is unknown. The sample taken for sequencing was blood. This clonotype was sampled from a woman aged 65 to 85 in good health. The chain combines TRBV2 with TRBJ1-2; tentatively, D is TRBD1 (6 bases). CDR3 in DNA: TGTGCCAGCAGTCCCAACAGGGCGCTTAACTATGGCTACACCTTC. It encodes CASSPNRALNYGYTF.